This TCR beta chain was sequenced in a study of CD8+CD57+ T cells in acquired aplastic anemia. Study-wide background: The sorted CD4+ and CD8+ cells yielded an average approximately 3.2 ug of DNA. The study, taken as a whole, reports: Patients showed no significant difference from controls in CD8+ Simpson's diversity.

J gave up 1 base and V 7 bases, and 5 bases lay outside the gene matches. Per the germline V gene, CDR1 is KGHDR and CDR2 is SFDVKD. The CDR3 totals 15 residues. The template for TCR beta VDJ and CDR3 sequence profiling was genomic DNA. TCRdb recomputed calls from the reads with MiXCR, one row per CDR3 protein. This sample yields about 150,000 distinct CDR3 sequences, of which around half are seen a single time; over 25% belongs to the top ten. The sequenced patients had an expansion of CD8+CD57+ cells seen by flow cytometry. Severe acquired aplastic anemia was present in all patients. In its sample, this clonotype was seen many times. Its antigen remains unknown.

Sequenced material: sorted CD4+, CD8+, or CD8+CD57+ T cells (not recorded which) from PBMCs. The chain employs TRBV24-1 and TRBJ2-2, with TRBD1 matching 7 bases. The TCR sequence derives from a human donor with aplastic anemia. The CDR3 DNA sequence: TGTGCCACCAGCATGGACAGGTGGAACACCGGGGAGCTGTTTTTT. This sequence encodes CATSMDRWNTGELFF.